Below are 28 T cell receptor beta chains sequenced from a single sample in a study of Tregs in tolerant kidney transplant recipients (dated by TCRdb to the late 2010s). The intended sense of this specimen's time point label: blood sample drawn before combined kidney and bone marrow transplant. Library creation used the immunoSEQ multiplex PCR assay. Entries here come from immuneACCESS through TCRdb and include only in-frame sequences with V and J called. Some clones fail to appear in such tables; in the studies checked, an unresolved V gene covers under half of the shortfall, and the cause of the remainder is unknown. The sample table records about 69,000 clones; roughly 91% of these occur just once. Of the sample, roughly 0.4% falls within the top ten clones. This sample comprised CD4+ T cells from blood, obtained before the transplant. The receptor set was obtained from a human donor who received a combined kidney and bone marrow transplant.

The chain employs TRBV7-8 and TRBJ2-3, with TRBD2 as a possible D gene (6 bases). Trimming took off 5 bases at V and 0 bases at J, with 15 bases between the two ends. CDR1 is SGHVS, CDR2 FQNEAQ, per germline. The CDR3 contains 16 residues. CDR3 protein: CASSLRDFVSTDTQYF. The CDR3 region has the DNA TGTGCCAGCAGCCTCCGGGACTTCGTAAGCACAGATACGCAGTATTTT.

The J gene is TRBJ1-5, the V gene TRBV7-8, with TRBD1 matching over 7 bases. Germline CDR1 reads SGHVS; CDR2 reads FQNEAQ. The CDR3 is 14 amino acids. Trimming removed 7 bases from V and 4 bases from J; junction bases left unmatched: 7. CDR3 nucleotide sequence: TGTGCCAGCACCCGGGAGGGGGCTAATCAGCCCCAGCATTTT. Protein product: CASTREGANQPQHF.

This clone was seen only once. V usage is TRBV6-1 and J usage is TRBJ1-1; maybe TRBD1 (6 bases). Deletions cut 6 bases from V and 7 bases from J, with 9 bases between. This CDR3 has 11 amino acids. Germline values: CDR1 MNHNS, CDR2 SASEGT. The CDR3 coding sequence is TGTGCCAGCAGCCGGACAGTTGAAGCTTTCTTT. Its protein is CASSRTVEAFF.

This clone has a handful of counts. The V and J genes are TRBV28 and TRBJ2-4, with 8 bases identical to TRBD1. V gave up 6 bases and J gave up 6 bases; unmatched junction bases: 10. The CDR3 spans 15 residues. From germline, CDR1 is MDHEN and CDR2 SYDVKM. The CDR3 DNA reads TGTGCCAGCAGCTCTCAGACAGGGGACCGAAACATTCAGTACTTC. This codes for CASSSQTGDRNIQYF.

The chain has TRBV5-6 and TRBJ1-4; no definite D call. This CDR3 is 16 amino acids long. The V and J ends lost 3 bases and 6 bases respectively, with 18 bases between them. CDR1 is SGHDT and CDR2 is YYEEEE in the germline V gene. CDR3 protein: CASSSSYSLLDEKLFF. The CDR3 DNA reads TGTGCCAGCAGCTCGTCCTACAGCCTATTGGATGAAAAACTGTTTTTT.

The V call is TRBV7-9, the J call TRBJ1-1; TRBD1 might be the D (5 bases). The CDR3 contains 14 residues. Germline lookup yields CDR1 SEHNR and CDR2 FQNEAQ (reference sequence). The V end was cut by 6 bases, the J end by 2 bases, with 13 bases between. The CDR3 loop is CASRGPTANTEAFF. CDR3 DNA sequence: TGTGCCAGCAGGGGGCCGACAGCTAACACTGAAGCTTTCTTT.

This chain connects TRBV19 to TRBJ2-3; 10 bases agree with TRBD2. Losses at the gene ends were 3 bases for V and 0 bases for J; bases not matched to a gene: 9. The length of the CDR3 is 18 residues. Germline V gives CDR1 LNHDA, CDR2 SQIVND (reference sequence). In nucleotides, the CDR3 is TGTGCCAGTAGTATGACGGCTAGCGGGAGAGAGAGCACAGATACGCAGTATTTT. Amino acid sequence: CASSMTASGRESTDTQYF.

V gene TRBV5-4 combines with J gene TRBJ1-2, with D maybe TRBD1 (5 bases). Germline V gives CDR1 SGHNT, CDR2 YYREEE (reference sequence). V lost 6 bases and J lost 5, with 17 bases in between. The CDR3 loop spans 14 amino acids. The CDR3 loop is CASTPPGGAYGYTF. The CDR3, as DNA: TGTGCCAGCACCCCGCCCGGGGGAGCATATGGCTACACCTTC.

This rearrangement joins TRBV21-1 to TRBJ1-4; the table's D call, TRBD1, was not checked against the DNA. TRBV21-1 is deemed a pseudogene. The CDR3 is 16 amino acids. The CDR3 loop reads CASSIQQGLLAEKLFF. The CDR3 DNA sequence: TGTGCCAGCAGCATTCAGCAGGGCCTCTTGGCTGAAAAACTGTTTTTT.

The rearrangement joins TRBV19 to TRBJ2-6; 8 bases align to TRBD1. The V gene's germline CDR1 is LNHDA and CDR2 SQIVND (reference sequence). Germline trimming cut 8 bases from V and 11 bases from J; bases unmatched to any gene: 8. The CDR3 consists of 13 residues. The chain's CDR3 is CASGTGGGHVLTF. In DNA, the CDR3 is TGTGCCAGTGGCACAGGGGGTGGTCACGTCCTGACTTTC.

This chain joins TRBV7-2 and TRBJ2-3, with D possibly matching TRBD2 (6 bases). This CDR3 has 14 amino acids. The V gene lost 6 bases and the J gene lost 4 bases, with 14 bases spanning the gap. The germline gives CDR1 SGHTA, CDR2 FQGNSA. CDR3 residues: CASSQRRAADTQYF. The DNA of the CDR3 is TGTGCCAGCAGTCAGAGGAGGGCTGCAGATACGCAGTATTTT.

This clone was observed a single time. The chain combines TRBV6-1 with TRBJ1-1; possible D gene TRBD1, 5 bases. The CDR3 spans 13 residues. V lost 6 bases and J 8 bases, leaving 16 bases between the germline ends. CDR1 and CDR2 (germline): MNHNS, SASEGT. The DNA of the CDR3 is TGTGCCAGCAGCGGCTTTTCGCAGGGCGAAGCTTTCTTT. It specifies CASSGFSQGEAFF.

The CDR3 reads CASSWGGVGTDTQYF. In DNA, the CDR3 is TGTGCCAGCAGCTGGGGGGGAGTAGGCACAGATACGCAGTATTTT. The chain links TRBV5-5 to TRBJ2-3, with 7 bases that match TRBD2. CDR1 and CDR2 from the germline V gene are SGHKS and YYEKEE (reference sequence). CDR3 size: 15 residues. V dropped 3 bases and J dropped 1; count of bases not matched to a gene: 5.

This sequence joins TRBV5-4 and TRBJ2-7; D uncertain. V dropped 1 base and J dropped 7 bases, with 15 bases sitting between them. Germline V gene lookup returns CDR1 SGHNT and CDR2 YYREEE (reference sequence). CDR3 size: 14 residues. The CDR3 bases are TGTGCCAGCAGCTTGTCGGCCCAGCTAGGAGAGCAGTACTTC. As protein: CASSLSAQLGEQYF.

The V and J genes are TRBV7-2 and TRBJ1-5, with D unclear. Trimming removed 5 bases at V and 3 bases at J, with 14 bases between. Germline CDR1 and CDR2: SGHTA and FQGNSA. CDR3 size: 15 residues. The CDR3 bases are TGTGCCAGCAGCCAGTCAGGAGGTCTCAATCAGCCCCAGCATTTT. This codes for CASSQSGGLNQPQHF.

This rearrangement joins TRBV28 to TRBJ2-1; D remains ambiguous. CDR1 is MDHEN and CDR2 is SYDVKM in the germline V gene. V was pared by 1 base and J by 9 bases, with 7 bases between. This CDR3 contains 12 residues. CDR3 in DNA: TGTGCCAGCAGTTTATCGTCAGTTGAGCAGTTCTTC. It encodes CASSLSSVEQFF.

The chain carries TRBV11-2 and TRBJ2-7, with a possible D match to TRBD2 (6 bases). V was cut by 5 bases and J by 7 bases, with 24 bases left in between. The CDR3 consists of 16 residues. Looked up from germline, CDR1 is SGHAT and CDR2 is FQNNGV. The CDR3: CASSQVYGTPPIEQYF. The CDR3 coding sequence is TGTGCCAGCAGCCAGGTATACGGGACTCCCCCTATAGAGCAGTACTTC.

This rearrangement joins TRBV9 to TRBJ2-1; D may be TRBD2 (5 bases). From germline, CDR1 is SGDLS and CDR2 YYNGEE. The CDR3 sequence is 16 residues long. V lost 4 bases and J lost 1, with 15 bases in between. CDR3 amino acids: CASSPRGRTSYNEQFF. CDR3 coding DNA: TGTGCCAGCAGCCCCCGGGGAAGAACATCCTACAATGAGCAGTTCTTC.

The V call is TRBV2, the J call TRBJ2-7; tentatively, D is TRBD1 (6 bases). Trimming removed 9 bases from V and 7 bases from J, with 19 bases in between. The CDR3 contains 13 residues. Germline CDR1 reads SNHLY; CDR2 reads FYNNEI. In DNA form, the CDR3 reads TGTGCCAGTAGAGCTACAGGGCCGGGGGAGCAGTACTTC. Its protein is CASRATGPGEQYF.

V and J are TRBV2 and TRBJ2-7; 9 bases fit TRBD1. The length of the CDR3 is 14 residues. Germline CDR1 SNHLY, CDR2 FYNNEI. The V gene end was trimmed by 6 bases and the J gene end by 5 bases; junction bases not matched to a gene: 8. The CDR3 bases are TGTGCCAGCAGCAGGGACAGGGTAAAAGACGAGCAGTACTTC. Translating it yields CASSRDRVKDEQYF.

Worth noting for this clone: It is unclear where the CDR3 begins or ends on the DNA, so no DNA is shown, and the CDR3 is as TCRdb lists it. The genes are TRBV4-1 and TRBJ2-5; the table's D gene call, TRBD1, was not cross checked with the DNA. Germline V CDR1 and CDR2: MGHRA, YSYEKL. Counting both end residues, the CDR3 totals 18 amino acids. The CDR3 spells CASSRTGVRAGLRETQYF.

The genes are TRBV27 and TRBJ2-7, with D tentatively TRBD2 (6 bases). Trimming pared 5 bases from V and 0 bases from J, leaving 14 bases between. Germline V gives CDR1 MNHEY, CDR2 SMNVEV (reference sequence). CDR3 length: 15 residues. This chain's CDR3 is CASSIGGASSYEQYF. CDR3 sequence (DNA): TGTGCCAGCAGTATTGGCGGGGCAAGCTCCTACGAGCAGTACTTC.

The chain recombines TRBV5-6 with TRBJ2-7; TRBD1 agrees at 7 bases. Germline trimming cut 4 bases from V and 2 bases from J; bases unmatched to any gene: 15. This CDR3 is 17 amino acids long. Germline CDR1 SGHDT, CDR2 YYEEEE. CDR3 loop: CASSPSYGTDNPYEQYF. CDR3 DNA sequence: TGTGCCAGCAGCCCCTCGTACGGGACAGATAATCCCTACGAGCAGTACTTC. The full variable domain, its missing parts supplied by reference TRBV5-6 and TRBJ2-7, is DAGVTQSPTHLIKTRGQQVTLRCSPKSGHDTVSWYQQALGQGPQFIFQYYEEEERQRGNFPDRFSGHQFPNYSSELNVNALLLGDSALYLCASSPSYGTDNPYEQYFGPGTRLTVT.

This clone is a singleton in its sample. The CDR3 protein is CASSQVAGDGLGEQFF. Here the CDR3 DNA reads TGCGCCAGCAGCCAAGTTGCGGGAGACGGCCTGGGGGAGCAGTTCTTC. The genes are TRBV4-1 and TRBJ2-1; TRBD2 aligns across 7 bases. In germline, CDR1 is MGHRA, CDR2 YSYEKL. V shed 1 base and J 10 bases; nucleotides not matched to a gene: 13. The CDR3 is made up of 16 amino acids.

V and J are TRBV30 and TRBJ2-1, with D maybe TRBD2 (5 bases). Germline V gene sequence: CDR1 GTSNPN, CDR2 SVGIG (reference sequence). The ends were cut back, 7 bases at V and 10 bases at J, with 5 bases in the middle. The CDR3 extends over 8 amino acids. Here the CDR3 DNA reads TGTGCCTCGGGGGAGCAGTTCTTC. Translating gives CASGEQFF.

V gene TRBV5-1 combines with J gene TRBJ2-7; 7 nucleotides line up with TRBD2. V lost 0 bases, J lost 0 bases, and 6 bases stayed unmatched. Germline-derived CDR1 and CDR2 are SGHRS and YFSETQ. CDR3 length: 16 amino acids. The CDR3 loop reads CASSLASSGTSYEQYF. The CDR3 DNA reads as TGCGCCAGCAGCTTGGCCTCCAGCGGGACCTCCTACGAGCAGTACTTC.

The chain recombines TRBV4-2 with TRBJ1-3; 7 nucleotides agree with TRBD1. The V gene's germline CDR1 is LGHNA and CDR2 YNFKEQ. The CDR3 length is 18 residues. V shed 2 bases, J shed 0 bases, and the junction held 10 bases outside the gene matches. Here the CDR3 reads CASSQSTVPGGSGNTIYF. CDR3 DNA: TGTGCCAGCAGCCAATCGACAGTTCCAGGGGGCTCTGGAAACACCATATATTTT.

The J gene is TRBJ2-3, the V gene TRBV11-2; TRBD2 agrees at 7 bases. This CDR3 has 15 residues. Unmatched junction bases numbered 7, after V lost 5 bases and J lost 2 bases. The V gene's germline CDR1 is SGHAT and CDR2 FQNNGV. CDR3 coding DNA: TGTGCCAGCAGCCGCAGCGGGACTAACACAGATACGCAGTATTTT. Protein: CASSRSGTNTDTQYF.